This T cell receptor beta chain was documented in a study of cytomegalovirus exposure and HLA in healthy donors. General study results and limits: Many donors shared some public TCRs, even though most TCR sequences were rare. An analysis was carried out later, and it reportedly showed fewer N-insertions in an Asian-associated ancestry cluster than the approximately 670-donor mean.

Losses at the gene ends were 8 bases for V and 8 bases for J; bases not matched to a gene: 4. The CDR3 contains 13 residues. Per the germline V gene, CDR1 is MGHRA and CDR2 is YSYEKL. This clone was seen a handful of times. The antigen remains undetermined. Primers: 60 Vbeta forward and 13 Jbeta reverse. Data came from immunoSEQ multiplex PCR; TCRdb stores just in-frame clones and leaves some out. The sample holds about 190,000 clones; around three quarters are singletons and the top ten take 1.6%. The gene calls are TRBV4-1 and TRBJ1-6; 9 nucleotides align to TRBD1. This receptor was taken from a woman aged 18-29 years in good health and CMV-seronegative. Material for sequencing was PBMCs. Here the CDR3 reads CASGQGNDSPLHF. Written as DNA, the CDR3 is TGCGCCAGCGGACAGGGGAACGATTCACCCCTCCACTTT.